This entry is about one T cell receptor beta chain. The germline V gene encodes CDR1 SQVTM and CDR2 ANQGSEA. Deletions cut 4 bases from V and 10 bases from J, with 5 bases between. The CDR3 spans 9 residues. This record belongs to a study of T cells in Graves' hyperthyroidism and ophthalmopathy. TCR beta CDR3 regions were amplified from RNA transcripts. The HTBI primer set drove a first-round RT-PCR of the TCR CDR3. TCRdb used MiXCR to reprocess the multiplex PCR reads, holding one entry per CDR3 protein. The table includes 90,000 to 120,000 distinct CDR3 sequences, about a sixth detected once. The rearrangement links TRBV29-1 to TRBJ2-1; D is possibly TRBD1 or TRBD2 (5 bases each). This clonotype was obtained from a woman aged 45-60 years with Graves' hyperthyroidism. Specimen: blood. The CDR3 loop is CSVGGEQFF. CDR3 coding DNA: TGCAGCGTTGGGGGGGAGCAGTTCTTC.